The present entry profiles one T cell receptor beta chain with its context. These data originate in a study of blood T cell repertoires in COVID-19. Study-level information: COVID-19 samples collected from the United States, Italy and Spain covered acute and convalescent phases. T cells, B-cell-depleted T cells, or PBMCs supplied cDNA or gDNA.

Authors' methods: It was from reference gene primer amplification that nucleated cell counts were estimated. Clones were read by immunoSEQ multiplex PCR, and TCRdb kept only the in-frame ones, dropping some. V, J and clone size are those of that table, while D and trimming were read from the DNA. Among 95,000 to 150,000 clones listed, around 81% were seen once. The CDR3 totals 15 residues. Germline CDR1 reads LNHNV; CDR2 reads YYDKDF (reference sequence). V shed 1 base and J shed 0 bases, with 9 bases lying between them. The receptor comes from a woman aged 50 to 65 with acute or convalescent COVID-19. The genes are TRBV15 and TRBJ1-2; maybe TRBD1 (5 bases). The sequencing sample was made of peripheral blood. CDR3: CATSRGQRANYGYTF. The CDR3 nucleotides read TGTGCCACCAGCAGAGGACAGAGAGCTAACTATGGCTACACCTTC.